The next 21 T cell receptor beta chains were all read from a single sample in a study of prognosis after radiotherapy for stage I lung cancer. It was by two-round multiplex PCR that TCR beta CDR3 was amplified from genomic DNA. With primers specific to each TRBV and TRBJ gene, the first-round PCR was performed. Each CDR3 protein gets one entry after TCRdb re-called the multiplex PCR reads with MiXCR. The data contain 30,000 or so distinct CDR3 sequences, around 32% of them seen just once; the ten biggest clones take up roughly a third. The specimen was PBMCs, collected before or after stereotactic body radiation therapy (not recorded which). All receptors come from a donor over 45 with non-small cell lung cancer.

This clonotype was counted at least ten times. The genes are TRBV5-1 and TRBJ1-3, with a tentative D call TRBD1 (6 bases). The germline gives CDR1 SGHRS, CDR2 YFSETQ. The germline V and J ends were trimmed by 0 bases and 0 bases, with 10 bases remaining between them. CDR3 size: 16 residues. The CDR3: CASSLVGHFSGNTIYF. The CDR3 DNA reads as TGCGCCAGCAGCTTGGTGGGACACTTCTCTGGAAACACCATATATTTT.

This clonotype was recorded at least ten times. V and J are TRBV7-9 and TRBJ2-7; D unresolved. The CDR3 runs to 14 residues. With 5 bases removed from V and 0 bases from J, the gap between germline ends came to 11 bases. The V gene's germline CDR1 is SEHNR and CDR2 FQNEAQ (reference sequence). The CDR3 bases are TGTGCCAGCAGCCCTCGGGCGAGCTCCTACGAGCAGTACTTC. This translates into CASSPRASSYEQYF.

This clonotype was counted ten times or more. CDR3 nucleotide sequence: TGTGCCAGTAGTATTGATTTCTCTGGAAACACCATATATTTT. Protein sequence: CASSIDFSGNTIYF. This chain uses TRBV19 with TRBJ1-3; no clear D gene. Germline CDR1 and CDR2: LNHDA and SQIVND (reference sequence). Trimming removed 3 bases from V and 0 bases from J, with 6 bases in between. CDR3 length: 14 residues.

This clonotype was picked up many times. The CDR3 nucleotides are TGCAGTGCTAGCGAAGCGGGAGGCCCCACAGATACGCAGTATTTT. Protein: CSASEAGGPTDTQYF. V gene TRBV20-1 combines with J gene TRBJ2-3; 9 bases agree with TRBD2. The CDR3 has 15 residues. Germline trimming cut 3 bases from V and 2 bases from J; bases unmatched to any gene: 6. The germline CDR1 and CDR2 sequences are DFQATT and SNEGSKA (reference sequence).

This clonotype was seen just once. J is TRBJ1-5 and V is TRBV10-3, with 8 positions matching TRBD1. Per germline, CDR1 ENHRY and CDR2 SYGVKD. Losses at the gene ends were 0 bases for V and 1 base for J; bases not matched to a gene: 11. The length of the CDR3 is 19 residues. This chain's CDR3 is CAISESQQGGSSSNQPQHF. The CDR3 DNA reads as TGTGCCATCAGTGAGTCGCAACAGGGGGGTAGTTCCAGCAATCAGCCCCAGCATTTT.

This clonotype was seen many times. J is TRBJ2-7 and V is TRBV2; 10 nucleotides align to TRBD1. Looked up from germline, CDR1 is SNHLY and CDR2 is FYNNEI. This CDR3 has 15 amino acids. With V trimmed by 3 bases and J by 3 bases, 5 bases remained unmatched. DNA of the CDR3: TGTGCCAGCAGTGACGCCGACAGGGGGCGCTACGAGCAGTACTTC. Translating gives CASSDADRGRYEQYF.

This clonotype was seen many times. The CDR3 nucleotides are TGTGCCACCACGCCGGGACAGGGCGCATACGAAGCTTTCTTT. Encoded protein: CATTPGQGAYEAFF. The rearrangement joins TRBV6-1 to TRBJ1-1, with 9 bases lining up with TRBD1. Germline V gene data show CDR1 as MNHNS and CDR2 as SASEGT. The J segment lost 8 bases and the V segment lost 10 bases, leaving 14 bases of the junction unmatched. There are 14 residues in the CDR3.

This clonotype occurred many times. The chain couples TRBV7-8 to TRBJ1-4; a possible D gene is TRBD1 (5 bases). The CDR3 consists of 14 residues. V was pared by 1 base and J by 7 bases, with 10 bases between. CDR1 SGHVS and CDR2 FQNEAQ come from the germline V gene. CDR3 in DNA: TGTGCCAGCAGCTTAGAATATAGGGGTGAAAAACTGTTTTTT. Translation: CASSLEYRGEKLFF.

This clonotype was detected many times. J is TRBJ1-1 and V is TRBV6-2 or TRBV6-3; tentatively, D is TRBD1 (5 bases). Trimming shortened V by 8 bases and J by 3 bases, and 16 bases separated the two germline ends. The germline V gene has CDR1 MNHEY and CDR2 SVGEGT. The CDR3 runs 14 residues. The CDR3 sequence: CASGTSLAYTEAFF. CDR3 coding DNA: TGTGCCAGCGGGACTTCTCTGGCGTACACTGAAGCTTTCTTT.

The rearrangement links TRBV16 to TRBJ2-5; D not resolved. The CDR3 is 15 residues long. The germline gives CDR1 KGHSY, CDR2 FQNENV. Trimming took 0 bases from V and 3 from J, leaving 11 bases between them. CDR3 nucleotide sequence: TGTGCCAGCAGCCAATCTCGATCCCAGAAAGAGACCCAGTACTTC. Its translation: CASSQSRSQKETQYF.

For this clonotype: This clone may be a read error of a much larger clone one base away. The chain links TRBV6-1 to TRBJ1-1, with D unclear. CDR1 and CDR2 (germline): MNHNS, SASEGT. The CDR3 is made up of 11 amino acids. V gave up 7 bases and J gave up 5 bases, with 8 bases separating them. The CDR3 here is CASISKTEAFF. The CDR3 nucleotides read TGTGCCAGCATCTCGAAAACTGAAGCTTTCTTT.

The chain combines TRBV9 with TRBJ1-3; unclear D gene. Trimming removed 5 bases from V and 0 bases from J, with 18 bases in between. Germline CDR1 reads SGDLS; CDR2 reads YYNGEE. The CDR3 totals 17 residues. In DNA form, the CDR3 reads TGTGCCAGCAGTCCCCGGGTCGAAGACGTCTCTGGAAACACCATATATTTT. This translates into CASSPRVEDVSGNTIYF.

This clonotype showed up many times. The CDR3 DNA reads TGTGCCATCAGCCCGACGGAGTATGGCTACACCTTC. It is translated as CAISPTEYGYTF. V usage is TRBV10-3 and J usage is TRBJ1-2, with D unresolved. Germline V gene lookup returns CDR1 ENHRY and CDR2 SYGVKD. This CDR3 spans 12 amino acids. V dropped 6 bases and J dropped 5 bases, with 10 bases sitting between them.

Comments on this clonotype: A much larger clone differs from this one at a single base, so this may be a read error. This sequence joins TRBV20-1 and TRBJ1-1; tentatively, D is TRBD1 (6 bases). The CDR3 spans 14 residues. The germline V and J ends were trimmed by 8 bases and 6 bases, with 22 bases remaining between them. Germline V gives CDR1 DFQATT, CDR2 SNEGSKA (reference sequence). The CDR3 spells CSPLGDMVFAEAFF. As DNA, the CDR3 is TGCAGTCCCCTTGGGGACATGGTGTTCGCTGAAGCTTTCTTT.

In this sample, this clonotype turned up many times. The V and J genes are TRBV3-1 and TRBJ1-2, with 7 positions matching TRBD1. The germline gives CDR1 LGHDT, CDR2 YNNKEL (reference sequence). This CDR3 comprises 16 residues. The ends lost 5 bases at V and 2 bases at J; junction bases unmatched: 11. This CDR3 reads CASSLARQGRNYGYTF. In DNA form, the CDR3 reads TGTGCCAGCAGCTTGGCTCGACAGGGTCGAAACTATGGCTACACCTTC.

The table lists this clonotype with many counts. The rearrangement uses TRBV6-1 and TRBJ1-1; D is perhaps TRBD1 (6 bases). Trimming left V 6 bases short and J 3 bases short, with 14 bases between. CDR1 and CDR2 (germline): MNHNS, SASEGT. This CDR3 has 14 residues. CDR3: CASRPRGGYTEAFF. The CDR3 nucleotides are TGTGCCAGCAGGCCCAGGGGAGGATACACTGAAGCTTTCTTT.

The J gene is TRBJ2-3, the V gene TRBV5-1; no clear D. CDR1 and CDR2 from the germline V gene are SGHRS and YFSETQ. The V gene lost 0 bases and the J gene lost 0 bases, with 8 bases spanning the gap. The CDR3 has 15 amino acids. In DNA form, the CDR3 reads TGCGCCAGCAGCTTGGAGTTGGGGAGCACAGATACGCAGTATTTT. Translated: CASSLELGSTDTQYF.

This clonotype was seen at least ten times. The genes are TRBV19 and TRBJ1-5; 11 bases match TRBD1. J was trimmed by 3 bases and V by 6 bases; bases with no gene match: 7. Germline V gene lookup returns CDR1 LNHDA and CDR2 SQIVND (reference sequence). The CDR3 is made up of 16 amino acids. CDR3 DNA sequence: TGTGCCAGTAGCACTCCGGGACAGGGGGACAATCAGCCCCAGCATTTT. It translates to CASSTPGQGDNQPQHF.

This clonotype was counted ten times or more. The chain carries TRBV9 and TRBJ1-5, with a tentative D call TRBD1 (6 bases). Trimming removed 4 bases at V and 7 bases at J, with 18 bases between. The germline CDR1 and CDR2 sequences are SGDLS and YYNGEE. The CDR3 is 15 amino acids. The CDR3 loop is CASSREGRGGQPQHF. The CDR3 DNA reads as TGTGCCAGCAGCCGGGAGGGGAGAGGGGGACAGCCCCAGCATTTT.

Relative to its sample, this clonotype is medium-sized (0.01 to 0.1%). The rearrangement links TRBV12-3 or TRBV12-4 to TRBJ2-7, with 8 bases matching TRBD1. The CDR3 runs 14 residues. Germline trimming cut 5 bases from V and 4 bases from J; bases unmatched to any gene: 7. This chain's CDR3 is CASSPRQGQYEQYF. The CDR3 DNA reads TGTGCCAGCAGTCCACGACAGGGGCAATACGAGCAGTACTTC.

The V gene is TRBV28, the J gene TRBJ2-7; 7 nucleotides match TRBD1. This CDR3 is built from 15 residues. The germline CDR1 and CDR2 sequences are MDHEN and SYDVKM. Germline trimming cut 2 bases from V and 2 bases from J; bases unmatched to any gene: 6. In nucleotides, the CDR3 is TGTGCCAGCAGTTTAGAACAGGGGATACCCTACGAGCAGTACTTC. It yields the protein CASSLEQGIPYEQYF.